The 13 T cell receptor beta chains presented below share a single source sample, sequenced in a study of cytomegalovirus exposure and HLA in healthy donors. The PCR made use of 60 Vbeta and 13 Jbeta primers. Produced via immunoSEQ multiplex PCR; TCRdb's table is partial and in-frame only. The table shows 120,000 or so clones, with over 60% occurring only once. Sequences were obtained from PBMCs. These receptors came from a middle-aged woman in good health and CMV-seronegative.

The gene calls are TRBV6-6 and TRBJ1-2; D may be TRBD1 (6 bases). V shed 6 bases and J shed 6 bases, with 11 bases lying between them. The CDR3 runs 12 residues. Germline values: CDR1 MNHNY, CDR2 SVGAGI (reference sequence). The CDR3 DNA reads as TGTGCCAGCAGGGTCACAGGGAATGGCTACACCTTC. Its protein product is CASRVTGNGYTF.

The chain has TRBV28 and TRBJ1-2; perhaps TRBD1 as D (6 bases). The germline CDR1 and CDR2 sequences are MDHEN and SYDVKM. Between the trimmed V and J ends, which lost 7 bases and 3 bases, there was a span of 15 bases. The CDR3 has 14 residues. CDR3 sequence: CASTPIGGYYGYTF. In DNA form, the CDR3 reads TGTGCCAGCACCCCTATTGGGGGCTACTATGGCTACACCTTC.

The genes are TRBV28 and TRBJ1-5; D is ambiguous. The V and J ends lost 3 bases and 0 bases respectively, with 6 bases between them. CDR3 length equals 14 residues. Germline V gives CDR1 MDHEN, CDR2 SYDVKM. CDR3 coding DNA: TGTGCCAGCAGTTTCACGGGTAGCAATCAGCCCCAGCATTTT. It specifies CASSFTGSNQPQHF.

The chain is built from TRBV7-3 and TRBJ2-1, with 9 bases that match TRBD2. Germline CDR1 reads SGHTA; CDR2 reads FQGTGA. Losses at the gene ends were 5 bases for V and 9 bases for J; bases not matched to a gene: 8. The CDR3 covers 14 residues. CDR3 DNA sequence: TGTGCCAGCAGCCACGGTACTAGCGGGTCTGAGCAGTTCTTC. The encoded protein is CASSHGTSGSEQFF.

The V gene is TRBV14, the J gene TRBJ2-5; a weak D match, TRBD2 (6 bases). In germline, CDR1 is SGHDN, CDR2 FVKESK. The CDR3 has 14 amino acids. Trimming shortened V by 6 bases and J by 5 bases, and 16 bases separated the two germline ends. The CDR3: CASSPWRDGETQYF. The CDR3, as DNA: TGTGCCAGCAGTCCCTGGCGGGATGGCGAGACCCAGTACTTC.

The chain employs TRBV5-1 and TRBJ2-1; 12 bases line up with TRBD2. There are 15 residues in the CDR3. Trimming removed 5 bases from V and 8 bases from J; junction bases left unmatched: 8. Germline CDR1 SGHRS, CDR2 YFSETQ. CDR3 sequence: CASSFGLAGLDEQFF. The CDR3 DNA reads as TGCGCCAGCAGTTTTGGACTAGCGGGACTCGATGAGCAGTTCTTC. The entire variable domain, with the rest obtained from reference TRBV5-1 and TRBJ2-1, is as follows: KAGVTQTPRYLIKTRGQQVTLSCSPISGHRSVSWYQQTPGQGLQFLFEYFSETQRNKGNFPGRFSGRQFSNSRSEMNVSTLELGDSALYLCASSFGLAGLDEQFFGPGTRLTVL.

The V gene is TRBV9, the J gene TRBJ1-2; 9 positions agree with TRBD1. The CDR3 is 15 amino acids. Germline loops: CDR1 SGDLS, CDR2 YYNGEE. J was trimmed by 2 bases and V by 4 bases; bases with no gene match: 6. CDR3 region: CASSLRDRVNYGYTF. CDR3 nucleotides: TGTGCCAGCAGCCTCCGGGACAGGGTCAACTATGGCTACACCTTC.

J is TRBJ1-4 and V is TRBV5-1; D might be TRBD1 (5 bases). Germline values: CDR1 SGHRS, CDR2 YFSETQ. The CDR3 totals 17 residues. V was shortened by 5 bases and J by 2 bases, with 19 bases between the two germline ends. The CDR3 is CASRKGLSTGTNEKLFF. The CDR3 bases are TGCGCCAGCAGAAAGGGGTTGTCGACCGGGACTAATGAAAAACTGTTTTTT.

Of note for this clone: A junction boundary mismatches the germline segment, possibly from a read error. The rearrangement joins TRBV19 to TRBJ2-6; 8 nucleotides match TRBD1. Germline V lookup: CDR1 LNHDA, CDR2 SQIVND (reference sequence). The CDR3 sequence is 17 residues long. CDR3 sequence: CASIQGAVSSGANGLTF. CDR3 nucleotide sequence: TGTGCCAGTATCCAGGGGGCGGTAAGCTCTGGGGCCAACGGCCTGACTTTC. Drawing the rest from reference TRBV19 and TRBJ2-6, the complete variable domain is DGGITQSPKYLFRKEGQNVTLSCEQNLNHDAMYWYRQDPGQGLRLIYYSQIVNDFQKGDIAEGYSVSREKKESFPLTVTSAQKNPTAFYLCASIQGAVSSGANGLTFGAGSRLTVL.

The genes are TRBV5-4 and TRBJ1-4; 12 positions agree with TRBD1. This CDR3 has 19 residues. Germline lookup yields CDR1 SGHNT and CDR2 YYREEE (reference sequence). V trimming: 0 bases; J trimming: 10 bases; junction bases outside the gene matches: 16. CDR3: CASSLAGTGGAEGFGKLFF. CDR3 nucleotide sequence: TGTGCCAGCAGCTTGGCCGGGACAGGGGGCGCGGAAGGGTTCGGAAAACTGTTTTTT. Full variable domain (outside the CDR3, taken from reference TRBV5-4 and TRBJ1-4): ETGVTQSPTHLIKTRGQQVTLRCSSQSGHNTVSWYQQALGQGPQFIFQYYREEENGRGNFPPRFSGLQFPNYSSELNVNALELDDSALYLCASSLAGTGGAEGFGKLFFGSGTQLSVL.

This clone was observed a handful of times. The chain is built from TRBV11-2 and TRBJ2-7; D is ambiguous. Trimming took 1 base from V and 2 from J, leaving 15 bases between them. Germline V gives CDR1 SGHAT, CDR2 FQNNGV. The CDR3 runs to 16 residues. The CDR3 spells CASSLVAVIATYEQYF. The CDR3 DNA is TGTGCCAGCAGCTTAGTAGCAGTGATCGCCACCTACGAGCAGTACTTC. The variable domain in full, with the rest retrieved from reference TRBV11-2 and TRBJ2-7, is EAGVAQSPRYKIIEKRQSVAFWCNPISGHATLYWYQQILGQGPKLLIQFQNNGVVDDSQLPKDRFSAERLKGVDSTLKIQPAKLEDSAVYLCASSLVAVIATYEQYFGPGTRLTVT.

This chain joins TRBV6-1 and TRBJ1-2, with 9 bases fitting TRBD1. The junction had 13 bases not matched to a gene; V was cut back by 4 bases and J by 7 bases. Germline lookup yields CDR1 MNHNS and CDR2 SASEGT. The CDR3 extends over 16 amino acids. The CDR3 loop reads CASSGSSPGTGRGYTF. CDR3 DNA: TGTGCCAGCAGTGGATCAAGCCCCGGGACAGGGCGTGGCTACACCTTC.

J is TRBJ2-1 and V is TRBV4-2; 14 bases agree with TRBD2. V gave up 8 bases and J gave up 7 bases; unmatched junction bases: 7. The germline V gene encodes CDR1 LGHNA and CDR2 YNFKEQ. This CDR3 spans 15 amino acids. CDR3 sequence: CASRLAGGIVNEQFF. CDR3 DNA sequence: TGTGCCAGCCGACTAGCGGGAGGGATTGTGAATGAGCAGTTCTTC.